This TCR beta chain was documented in a study of technical replicates of blood from a handful of donors. The CDR3 loop spans 12 amino acids. The V end was cut by 6 bases, the J end by 0 bases, with 8 bases between. CDR1 and CDR2 from the germline V gene are SQVTM and ANQGSEA. Only in-frame clones appear in the TCRdb table, and some are missing; sequencing was by immunoSEQ multiplex PCR. This sample has about 75,000 clones, with 95% to 97% found just once. Sequences were obtained from T cells isolated from PBMCs. This chain joins TRBV29-1 and TRBJ1-2, with D maybe TRBD1 (5 bases). This TCR was recovered from a human donor in good health. As DNA, the CDR3 is TGCAGCGTCCAGACAGCTAACTATGGCTACACCTTC. The encoded protein is CSVQTANYGYTF.